One sample yielded the 26 T cell receptor beta chains listed below, sequenced in a study of vaccination effects on CD4 cells after COVID-19. The repertoire was sequenced with immunoSEQ multiplex PCR; TCRdb's copy has only in-frame clones and lacks some. This table holds about 22,000 clones, approximately 77% found once. Antigen-specific CD4+ T cells expanded by the ViraFEST assay with viral peptide pools were then sequenced. A 10-day culture period preceded the isolation of CD4+ T cells. Testing of the vaccine recipients showed negative nucleocapsid antibodies and no prior SARS-CoV-2 infection. Which antigens these TCRs recognize remains unknown. The specimen comprised CD4+ T cells from PBMCs cultured with HCoV-NL63 spike peptides, sampled before COVID-19 vaccination. These receptors all stem from a human donor who received a COVID-19 vaccine.

The rearrangement joins TRBV4-2 to TRBJ2-3; perhaps TRBD2 as D (5 bases). The V end was cut by 4 bases, the J end by 5 bases, with 13 bases between. CDR1 is LGHNA and CDR2 is YNFKEQ in the germline V gene. This CDR3 has 14 residues. CDR3 residues: CASSPEAVEDTQYF. The CDR3 region has the DNA TGTGCCAGCAGCCCGGAGGCAGTGGAAGATACGCAGTATTTT.

For the CDR3, the DNA is TGCGCCAGCAGCTTGCAGGCAGGGGATAATTCACCCCTCCACTTT. Translated, it gives CASSLQAGDNSPLHF. The chain joins TRBV5-1 to TRBJ1-6, with D perhaps matching TRBD1 (6 bases). V dropped 1 base and J dropped 5 bases, with 10 bases sitting between them. Germline values: CDR1 SGHRS, CDR2 YFSETQ. The CDR3 is 15 amino acids.

The V and J genes are TRBV6-5 and TRBJ1-4; D gene ambiguous. The CDR3 loop spans 14 amino acids. V was cut by 6 bases and J by 8 bases, with 16 bases left in between. CDR1 and CDR2 (germline): MNHEY, SVGAGI. The CDR3 nucleotides are TGTGCCAGCAGGGAGACCGGACCTGGGGAAAAACTGTTTTTT. Residues: CASRETGPGEKLFF.

This clone showed up just once. The rearrangement joins TRBV28 to TRBJ2-2, with 7 bases identical to TRBD1. Trimming removed 3 bases from V and 5 bases from J; junction bases left unmatched: 9. The CDR3 has 16 residues. Germline V gene lookup returns CDR1 MDHEN and CDR2 SYDVKM. The chain's CDR3 is CASSFTTGLGTGELFF. As DNA, the CDR3 is TGTGCCAGCAGTTTTACGACAGGGTTGGGGACCGGGGAGCTGTTTTTT.

The chain combines TRBV7-2 with TRBJ2-3; D is perhaps TRBD1 (5 bases). The CDR3 consists of 16 residues. Germline CDR1 SGHTA, CDR2 FQGNSA. Trimming took 4 bases from V and 0 from J, leaving 14 bases between them. CDR3 amino acids: CASSSPQVPSTDTQYF. CDR3 DNA sequence: TGTGCCAGCAGCTCTCCACAGGTACCTAGCACAGATACGCAGTATTTT.

This chain links TRBV30 with TRBJ2-7; D unclear. V was clipped by 2 bases and J by 2 bases, with 13 bases between them. The CDR3 contains 14 residues. From germline, CDR1 is GTSNPN and CDR2 SVGIG (reference sequence). The CDR3 coding sequence is TGTGCCTGGAGTTTCCAAAGAAGAGCCTACGAGCAGTACTTC. Protein product: CAWSFQRRAYEQYF.

The V call is TRBV12-3 or TRBV12-4, the J call TRBJ1-5; D ambiguous. CDR3 length: 11 amino acids. The germline V and J ends were trimmed by 5 bases and 9 bases, with 8 bases remaining between them. The CDR3 is CASSAGRPQHF. In nucleotides, the CDR3 is TGTGCCAGCAGTGCTGGGCGGCCCCAGCATTTT.

This chain uses TRBV4-1 with TRBJ2-5; D possibly corresponds to TRBD2 (6 bases). Germline V lookup: CDR1 MGHRA, CDR2 YSYEKL. The CDR3 runs to 15 residues. The V end lost 4 bases, the J end lost 4 bases, and 16 bases lay between the germline ends. The CDR3 region is CASSRTTSTVETQYF. As DNA, the CDR3 is TGCGCCAGCAGCCGCACGACTAGTACTGTAGAGACCCAGTACTTC.

The chain joins TRBV19 to TRBJ1-5, with unresolved D. Trimming cost V 4 bases and J 4 bases, with 5 bases left between them. Germline-derived CDR1 and CDR2 are LNHDA and SQIVND (reference sequence). The CDR3 is 12 residues long. The CDR3 protein is CASSKVNQPQHF. DNA of the CDR3: TGTGCCAGTAGTAAGGTGAATCAGCCCCAGCATTTT.

The chain joins TRBV2 to TRBJ2-4, with D uncertain. Per germline, CDR1 SNHLY and CDR2 FYNNEI. V lost 5 bases and J 0 bases, leaving 5 bases between the germline ends. This CDR3 is 13 amino acids long. The CDR3 DNA follows: TGTGCCAGCAGTTATCTAGCCAAAAACATTCAGTACTTC. This encodes CASSYLAKNIQYF.

The chain recombines TRBV2 with TRBJ2-7; D not certain. V dropped 4 bases and J dropped 3 bases, with 10 bases sitting between them. The CDR3 length is 13 residues. Germline CDR1 SNHLY, CDR2 FYNNEI. CDR3 DNA: TGTGCCAGCAGTGCACCATCGCGCTACGAGCAGTACTTC. Translation gives CASSAPSRYEQYF.

The chain carries TRBV7-8 and TRBJ1-1; D remains ambiguous. This CDR3 comprises 14 residues. The germline CDR1 and CDR2 sequences are SGHVS and FQNEAQ. Trimming removed 2 bases at V and 6 bases at J, with 13 bases between. As DNA, the CDR3 is TGTGCCAGCAGCTTACGTGGGATCATCCCTGAAGCTTTCTTT. Its translation is CASSLRGIIPEAFF.

The V call is TRBV3-1 (or the pseudogene TRBV3-2), the J call TRBJ1-6; 7 nucleotides match TRBD1. The germline gives CDR1 LGHDT, CDR2 YNNKEL (reference sequence). The J segment lost 5 bases and the V segment lost 5 bases, leaving 3 bases of the junction unmatched. CDR3 length: 14 residues. The CDR3 region has the DNA TGTGCCAGCAGCTCGACAGGGAATAATTCACCCCTCCACTTT. This codes for CASSSTGNNSPLHF.

The V call is TRBV10-3, the J call TRBJ2-2; 10 bases fit TRBD2. The V gene's germline CDR1 is ENHRY and CDR2 SYGVKD. CDR3 size: 14 residues. The V gene end was trimmed by 9 bases and the J gene end by 0 bases; junction bases not matched to a gene: 1. In DNA, the CDR3 is TGTGCCATAGGACTAGCGGCGAACACCGGGGAGCTGTTTTTT. This codes for CAIGLAANTGELFF.

The chain combines TRBV18 with TRBJ2-5; tentatively, D is TRBD2 (6 bases). The CDR3 runs to 14 residues. Germline V gene data show CDR1 as KGHSH and CDR2 as LQKENI. V lost 1 base and J 5 bases, leaving 11 bases between the germline ends. The CDR3 DNA follows: TGTGCCAGCTCACCACTCGCGGGGTGGGAGACCCAGTACTTC. Protein sequence: CASSPLAGWETQYF.

The chain carries TRBV6-4 and TRBJ2-7; 8 nucleotides align to TRBD2. V was clipped by 4 bases and J by 2 bases; unmatched bases: 7. This CDR3 region has 15 residues. CDR1 and CDR2 from the germline V gene are MRHNA and SNTAGT. CDR3 residues: CASSGPGGGPYEQYF. The CDR3 DNA sequence: TGTGCCAGCAGTGGTCCCGGGGGGGGGCCCTACGAGCAGTACTTC.

J is TRBJ2-3 and V is TRBV3-1 (or the pseudogene TRBV3-2); TRBD2 agrees at 8 bases. Germline V gives CDR1 LGHDT, CDR2 YNNKEL (reference sequence). There are 15 residues in the CDR3. Losses at the gene ends were 4 bases for V and 0 bases for J; bases not matched to a gene: 3. The CDR3 loop is CASSLSGGSTDTQYF. The CDR3 nucleotides are TGTGCCAGCAGCCTCAGCGGGGGCAGCACAGATACGCAGTATTTT.

V gene TRBV9 combines with J gene TRBJ1-1; no definite D call. Deletions cut 0 bases from V and 1 base from J, with 10 bases between. This CDR3 is built from 15 residues. Germline V gene data show CDR1 as SGDLS and CDR2 as YYNGEE. CDR3 sequence (DNA): TGTGCCAGCAGCGTAGAGCCGGGGTGGAACACTGAAGCTTTCTTT. Translating gives CASSVEPGWNTEAFF.

This clone showed up just once. The gene calls are TRBV7-2 and TRBJ2-1; 11 nucleotides match TRBD2. Losses at the gene ends were 6 bases for V and 8 bases for J; bases not matched to a gene: 9. CDR1 is SGHTA, CDR2 FQGNSA, per germline. This CDR3 has 15 residues. The CDR3 nucleotides are TGTGCCAGCAGGAAGACTAGCGGGATAAGGCATGAGCAGTTCTTC. Its translation: CASRKTSGIRHEQFF.

This clone showed up just once. The chain has TRBV7-2 and TRBJ1-6; D might be TRBD1 (6 bases). The CDR3 covers 14 residues. In germline, CDR1 is SGHTA, CDR2 FQGNSA. V gave up 1 base and J gave up 10 bases, with 11 bases separating them. This chain's CDR3 is CASSLGGGHSPLHF. CDR3 coding DNA: TGTGCCAGCAGCTTAGGTGGGGGGCACTCACCCCTCCACTTT.

This chain joins TRBV6-5 and TRBJ1-2; no firm D call. CDR1 MNHEY and CDR2 SVGAGI come from the germline V gene. The CDR3 is 11 amino acids. V was shortened by 8 bases and J by 3 bases, with 7 bases between the two germline ends. As DNA, the CDR3 is TGTGCCAGCGCCTCCTACTATGGCTACACCTTC. It yields the protein CASASYYGYTF.

CDR3 sequence: CASSALQGGFYEQYF. CDR3 DNA: TGTGCCAGCAGCGCCTTACAGGGGGGATTCTACGAGCAGTACTTC. V usage is TRBV9 and J usage is TRBJ2-7; TRBD1 aligns across 8 bases. There are 15 residues in the CDR3. Germline lookup yields CDR1 SGDLS and CDR2 YYNGEE. Trimming cost V 3 bases and J 3 bases; bases outside gene matches: 8.

This clone was seen only a few times. J is TRBJ1-5 and V is TRBV6-1; 7 bases are shared with TRBD1. CDR3 length equals 15 residues. V was pared by 1 base and J by 5 bases, with 5 bases of the junction left unmatched. Germline lookup yields CDR1 MNHNS and CDR2 SASEGT. CDR3 nucleotides: TGTGCCAGCAGTGAAGTCCAGGGGGGGGATCAGCCCCAGCATTTT. Translated, it gives CASSEVQGGDQPQHF.

This chain uses TRBV10-3 with TRBJ2-5; no firm D call. CDR1 is ENHRY, CDR2 SYGVKD, per germline. CDR3 length: 15 residues. The V end was cut by 6 bases, the J end by 1 base, with 15 bases between. CDR3 coding DNA: TGTGCCATCAGCAACACAAGGCAGGTCCAAGAGACCCAGTACTTC. It yields the protein CAISNTRQVQETQYF.

The chain joins TRBV2 to TRBJ1-5; the D is unclear. CDR1 and CDR2 (germline): SNHLY, FYNNEI. V lost 4 bases, J lost 5 bases, and 9 bases lay in between. The CDR3 is 13 amino acids. The CDR3 protein is CASSASRDQPQHF. CDR3 DNA: TGTGCCAGCAGTGCCTCCCGGGATCAGCCCCAGCATTTT.

This clone was observed a handful of times. The chain couples TRBV5-1 to TRBJ1-2, with TRBD1 identical over 7 bases. V was pared by 3 bases and J by 4 bases, with 6 bases of the junction left unmatched. This CDR3 contains 14 residues. The germline CDR1 and CDR2 sequences are SGHRS and YFSETQ. DNA of the CDR3: TGCGCCAGCAGCTCGTCGGGACAGCCCTATGGCTACACCTTC. It specifies CASSSSGQPYGYTF.